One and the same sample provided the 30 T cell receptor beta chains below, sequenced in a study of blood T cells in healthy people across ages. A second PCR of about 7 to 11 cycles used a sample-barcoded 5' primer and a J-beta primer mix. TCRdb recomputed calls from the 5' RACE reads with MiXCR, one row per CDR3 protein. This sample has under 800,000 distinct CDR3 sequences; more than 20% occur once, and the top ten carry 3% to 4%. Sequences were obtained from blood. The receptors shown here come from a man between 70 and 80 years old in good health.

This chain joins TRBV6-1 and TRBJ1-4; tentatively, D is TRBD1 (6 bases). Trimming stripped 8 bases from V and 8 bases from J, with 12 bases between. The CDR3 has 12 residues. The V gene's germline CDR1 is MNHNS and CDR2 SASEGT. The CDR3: CASEGGREKLFF. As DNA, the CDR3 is TGTGCCAGCGAAGGGGGTAGAGAAAAACTGTTTTTT.

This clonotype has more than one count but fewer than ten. The CDR3 is CASSPRGRTGELFF. In DNA, the CDR3 is TGTGCCAGCAGCCCCAGGGGGCGGACCGGGGAGCTGTTTTTT. V gene TRBV11-2 combines with J gene TRBJ2-2; 8 bases match TRBD1. From germline, CDR1 is SGHAT and CDR2 FQNNGV. The CDR3 extends over 14 amino acids. J gave up 5 bases and V 5 bases, and 4 bases lay outside the gene matches. The whole variable domain, filled in from reference TRBV11-2 and TRBJ2-2, reads EAGVAQSPRYKIIEKRQSVAFWCNPISGHATLYWYQQILGQGPKLLIQFQNNGVVDDSQLPKDRFSAERLKGVDSTLKIQPAKLEDSAVYLCASSPRGRTGELFFGEGSRLTVL.

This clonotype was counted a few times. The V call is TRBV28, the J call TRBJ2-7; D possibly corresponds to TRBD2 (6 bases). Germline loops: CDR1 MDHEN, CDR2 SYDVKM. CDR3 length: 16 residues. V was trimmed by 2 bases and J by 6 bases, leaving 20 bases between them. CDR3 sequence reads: CASSLPAGNSKGEQYF. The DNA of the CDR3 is TGTGCCAGCAGTTTACCAGCGGGCAACTCTAAGGGCGAGCAGTACTTC.

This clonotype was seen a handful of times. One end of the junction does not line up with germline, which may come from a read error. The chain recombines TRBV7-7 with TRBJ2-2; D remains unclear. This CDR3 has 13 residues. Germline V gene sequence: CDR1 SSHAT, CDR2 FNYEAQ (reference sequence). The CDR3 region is CASSSTDTGELFF. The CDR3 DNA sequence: TGTGCTAGCAGCTCTACAGATACCGGGGAGCTGTTTTTT.

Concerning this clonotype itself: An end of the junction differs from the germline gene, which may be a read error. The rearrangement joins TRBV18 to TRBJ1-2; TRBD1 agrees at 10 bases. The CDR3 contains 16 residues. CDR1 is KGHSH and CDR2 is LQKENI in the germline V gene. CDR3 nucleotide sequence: TGTGCCAGCACCCGGACAGGGGGGTCGACTAACTATGGCTACGGCTTC. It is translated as CASTRTGGSTNYGYGF.

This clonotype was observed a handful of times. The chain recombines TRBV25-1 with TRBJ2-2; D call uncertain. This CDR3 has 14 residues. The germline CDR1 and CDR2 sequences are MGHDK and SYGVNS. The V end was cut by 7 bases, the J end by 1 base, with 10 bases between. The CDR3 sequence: CASKDGQNTGELFF. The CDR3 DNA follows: TGTGCCAGCAAGGACGGCCAGAACACCGGGGAGCTGTTTTTT.

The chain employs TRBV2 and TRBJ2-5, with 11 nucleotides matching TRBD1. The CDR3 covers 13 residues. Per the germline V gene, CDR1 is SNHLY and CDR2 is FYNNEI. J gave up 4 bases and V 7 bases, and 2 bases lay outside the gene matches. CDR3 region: CASMDRGRETQYF. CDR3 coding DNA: TGTGCCAGCATGGACAGGGGGCGAGAGACCCAGTACTTC.

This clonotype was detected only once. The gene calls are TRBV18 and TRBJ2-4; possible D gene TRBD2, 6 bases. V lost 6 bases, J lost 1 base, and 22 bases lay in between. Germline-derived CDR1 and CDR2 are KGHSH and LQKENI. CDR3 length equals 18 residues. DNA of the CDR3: TGTGCCAGCTCCCTCGGGACTGACGCTTGGGGGGCCAAAAACATTCAGTACTTC. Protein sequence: CASSLGTDAWGAKNIQYF.

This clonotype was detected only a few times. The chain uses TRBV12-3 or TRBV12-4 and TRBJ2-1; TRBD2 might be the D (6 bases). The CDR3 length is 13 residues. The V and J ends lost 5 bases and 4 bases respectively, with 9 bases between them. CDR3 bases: TGTGCCAGCAGTCCGGGAGTTTACAATGAGCAGTTCTTC. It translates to CASSPGVYNEQFF.

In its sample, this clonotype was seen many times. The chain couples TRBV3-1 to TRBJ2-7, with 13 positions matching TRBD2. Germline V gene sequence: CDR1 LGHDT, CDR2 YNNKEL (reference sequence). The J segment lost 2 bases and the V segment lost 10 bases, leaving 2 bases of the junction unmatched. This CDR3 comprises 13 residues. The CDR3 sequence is CATGLAGAYEQYF. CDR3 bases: TGTGCCACCGGACTAGCGGGAGCCTACGAGCAGTACTTC.

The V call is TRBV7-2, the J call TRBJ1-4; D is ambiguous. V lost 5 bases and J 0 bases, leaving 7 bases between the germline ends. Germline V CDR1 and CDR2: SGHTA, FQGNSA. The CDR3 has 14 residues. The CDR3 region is CASSLDATNEKLFF. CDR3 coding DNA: TGTGCCAGCAGCCTAGATGCAACTAATGAAAAACTGTTTTTT.

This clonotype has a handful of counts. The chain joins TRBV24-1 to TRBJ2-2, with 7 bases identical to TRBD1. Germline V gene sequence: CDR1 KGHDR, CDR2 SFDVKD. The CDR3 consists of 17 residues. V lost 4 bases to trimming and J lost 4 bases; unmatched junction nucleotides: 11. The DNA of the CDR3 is TGTGCCACCAGTGACGCGGACAGGACCGGGGTCACCGGGGAGCTGTTTTTT. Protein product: CATSDADRTGVTGELFF.

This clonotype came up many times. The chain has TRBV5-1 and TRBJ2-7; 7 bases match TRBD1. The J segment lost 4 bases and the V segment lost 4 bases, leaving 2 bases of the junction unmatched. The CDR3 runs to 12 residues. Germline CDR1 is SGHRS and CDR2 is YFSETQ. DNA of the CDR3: TGCGCCAGCAGCGCGGACAGGTACGAGCAGTACTTC. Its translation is CASSADRYEQYF.

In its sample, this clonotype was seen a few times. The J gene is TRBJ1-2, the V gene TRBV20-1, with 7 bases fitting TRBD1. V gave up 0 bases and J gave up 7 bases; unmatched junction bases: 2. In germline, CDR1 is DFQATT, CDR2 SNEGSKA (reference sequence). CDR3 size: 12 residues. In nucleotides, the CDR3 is TGCAGTGCTAGAGAGACAGGGAGTGGCTACACCTTC. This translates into CSARETGSGYTF.

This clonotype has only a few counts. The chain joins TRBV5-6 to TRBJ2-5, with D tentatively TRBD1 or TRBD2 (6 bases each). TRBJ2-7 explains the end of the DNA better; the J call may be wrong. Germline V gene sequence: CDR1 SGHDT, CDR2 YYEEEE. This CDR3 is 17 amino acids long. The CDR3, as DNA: TGTGCCAGCAGCGACCGGGGGAAGGTGGACAGAAAATACGAGCAGTACTTC. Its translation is CASSDRGKVDRKYEQYF.

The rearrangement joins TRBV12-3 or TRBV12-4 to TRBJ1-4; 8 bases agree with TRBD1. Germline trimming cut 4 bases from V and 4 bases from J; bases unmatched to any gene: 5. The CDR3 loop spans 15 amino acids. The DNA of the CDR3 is TGTGCCAGCAGTTCGCTGGGACAGGATAATGAAAAACTGTTTTTT. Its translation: CASSSLGQDNEKLFF.

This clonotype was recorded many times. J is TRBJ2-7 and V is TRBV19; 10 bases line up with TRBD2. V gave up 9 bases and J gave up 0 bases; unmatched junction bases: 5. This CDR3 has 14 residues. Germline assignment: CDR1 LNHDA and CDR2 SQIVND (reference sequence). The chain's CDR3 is CASSRTSGSYEQYF. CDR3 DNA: TGTGCCAGCAGCCGGACTAGCGGCTCCTACGAGCAGTACTTC.

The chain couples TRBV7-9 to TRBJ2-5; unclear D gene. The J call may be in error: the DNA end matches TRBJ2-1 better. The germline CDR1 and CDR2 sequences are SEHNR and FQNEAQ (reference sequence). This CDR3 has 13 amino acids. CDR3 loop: CASSRQVDNEQFF. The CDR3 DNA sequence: TGTGCCAGCAGCCGCCAAGTGGACAATGAGCAGTTCTTC.

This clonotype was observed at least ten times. The CDR3 here is CASSLKGAGSPLHF. For the CDR3, the DNA is TGTGCCAGCAGCTTAAAGGGGGCAGGGTCACCCCTCCACTTT. The chain has TRBV7-9 and TRBJ1-6; TRBD1 matches at 7 bases. This CDR3 region has 14 residues. Germline V CDR1 and CDR2: SEHNR, FQNEAQ (reference sequence). The ends lost 2 bases at V and 10 bases at J; junction bases unmatched: 5. The full variable domain, in which reference TRBV7-9 and TRBJ1-6 provide the parts outside the CDR3, is DTGVSQNPRHKITKRGQNVTFRCDPISEHNRLYWYRQTLGQGPEFLTYFQNEAQLEKSRLLSDRFSAERPKGSFSTLEIQRTEQGDSAMYLCASSLKGAGSPLHFGNGTRLTVT.

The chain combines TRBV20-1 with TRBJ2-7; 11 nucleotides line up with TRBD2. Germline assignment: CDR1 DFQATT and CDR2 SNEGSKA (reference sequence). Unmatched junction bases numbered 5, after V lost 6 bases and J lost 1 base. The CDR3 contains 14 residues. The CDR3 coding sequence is TGCAGTGCCACACTAGCGGGAGCATCCTACGAGCAGTACTTC. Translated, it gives CSATLAGASYEQYF.

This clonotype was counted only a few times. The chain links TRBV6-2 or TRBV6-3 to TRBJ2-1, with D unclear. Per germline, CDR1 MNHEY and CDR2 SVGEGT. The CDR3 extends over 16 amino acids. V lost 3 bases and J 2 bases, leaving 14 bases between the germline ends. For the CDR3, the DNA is TGTGCCAGCAGTTATCCTTTCGGGTACACCTACAATGAGCAGTTCTTC. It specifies CASSYPFGYTYNEQFF.

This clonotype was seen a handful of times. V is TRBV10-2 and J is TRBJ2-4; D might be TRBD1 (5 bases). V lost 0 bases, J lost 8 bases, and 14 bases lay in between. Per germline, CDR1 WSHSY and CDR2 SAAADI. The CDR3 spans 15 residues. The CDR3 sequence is CASSESIPGLDIQYF. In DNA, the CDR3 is TGCGCCAGCAGTGAGTCGATTCCAGGGTTGGACATTCAGTACTTC.

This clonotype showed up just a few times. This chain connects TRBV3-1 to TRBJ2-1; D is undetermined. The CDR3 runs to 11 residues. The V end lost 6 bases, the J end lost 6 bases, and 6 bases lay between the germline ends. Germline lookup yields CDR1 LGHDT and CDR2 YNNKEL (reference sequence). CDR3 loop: CASRHLNEQFF. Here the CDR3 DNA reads TGTGCCAGCAGACACCTCAATGAGCAGTTCTTC.

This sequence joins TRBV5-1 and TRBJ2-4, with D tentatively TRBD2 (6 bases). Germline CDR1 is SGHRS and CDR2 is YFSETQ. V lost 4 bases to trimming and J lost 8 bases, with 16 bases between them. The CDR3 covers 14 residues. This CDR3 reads CASSLRDLRDIQYF. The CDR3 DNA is TGCGCCAGCAGCCTCCGGGACTTACGCGACATTCAGTACTTC.

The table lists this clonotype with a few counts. CDR3 in DNA: TGTGCCACCAGCAGAGCGTTACCCGGGACTAGCGGGAGTTTCCAAGAGACCCAGTACTTC. The encoded protein is CATSRALPGTSGSFQETQYF. The gene calls are TRBV15 and TRBJ2-5; TRBD2 agrees at 14 bases. This CDR3 spans 20 amino acids. V was pared by 1 base and J by 1 base, with 11 bases of the junction left unmatched. Germline CDR1 is LNHNV and CDR2 is YYDKDF (reference sequence). The whole variable domain, filled in from reference TRBV15 and TRBJ2-5, reads DAMVIQNPRYQVTQFGKPVTLSCSQTLNHNVMYWYQQKSSQAPKLLFHYYDKDFNNEADTPDNFQSRRPNTSFCFLDIRSPGLGDTAMYLCATSRALPGTSGSFQETQYFGPGTRLLVL.

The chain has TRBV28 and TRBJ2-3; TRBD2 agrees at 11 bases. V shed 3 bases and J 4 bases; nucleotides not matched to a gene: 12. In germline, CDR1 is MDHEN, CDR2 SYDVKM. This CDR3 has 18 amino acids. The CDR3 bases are TGTGCCAGCAGTTTCAACCCCGGGTTAGCGGGAGGGTCAGATACGCAGTATTTT. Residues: CASSFNPGLAGGSDTQYF.

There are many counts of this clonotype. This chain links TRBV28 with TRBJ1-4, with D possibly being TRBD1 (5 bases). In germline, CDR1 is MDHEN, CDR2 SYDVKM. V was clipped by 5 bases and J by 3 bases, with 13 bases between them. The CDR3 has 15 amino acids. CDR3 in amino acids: CASSKGPAANEKLFF. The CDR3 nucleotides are TGTGCCAGCAGTAAGGGACCGGCGGCTAATGAAAAACTGTTTTTT.

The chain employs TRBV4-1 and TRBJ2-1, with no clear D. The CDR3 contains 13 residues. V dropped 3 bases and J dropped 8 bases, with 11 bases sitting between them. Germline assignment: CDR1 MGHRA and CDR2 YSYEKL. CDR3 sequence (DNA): TGCGCCAGCAGCCAGATGAACGCGGATGAGCAGTTCTTC. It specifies CASSQMNADEQFF.

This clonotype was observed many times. The CDR3 region has the DNA TGTGCCAGCAGCCAAGACGCGGGGGGAAACACCATATATTTT. Translating it yields CASSQDAGGNTIYF. The J gene is TRBJ1-3, the V gene TRBV3-1; D remains unclear. Germline V gives CDR1 LGHDT, CDR2 YNNKEL (reference sequence). The CDR3 covers 14 residues. V was trimmed by 0 bases and J by 4 bases, leaving 7 bases between them.

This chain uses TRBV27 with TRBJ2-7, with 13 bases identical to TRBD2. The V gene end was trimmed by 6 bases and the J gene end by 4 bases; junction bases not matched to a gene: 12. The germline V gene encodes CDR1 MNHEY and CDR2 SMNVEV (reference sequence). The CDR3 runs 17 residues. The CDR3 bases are TGTGCCAGCAGCCCAGCATCCCGGACTAGCGGGAGATACGAGCAGTACTTC. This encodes CASSPASRTSGRYEQYF.